Presented here are 14 T cell receptor beta chains from one specimen sequenced in a study of blood T cell repertoires in COVID-19. Profiled with immunoSEQ multiplex PCR; TCRdb holds only in-frame clones, not every one. Among fewer than 150,000 clones listed, less than 85% were seen once. Sequencing input: peripheral blood. The receptors come from a human donor in a cohort sampled during active COVID-19.

About this clone itself: One junction end disagrees with the germline gene, perhaps due to a read error. This chain uses TRBV6-2 or TRBV6-3 with TRBJ2-7; TRBD2 matches 12 bases. This CDR3 is built from 13 residues. The germline V gene has CDR1 MNHEY and CDR2 SVGEGT. CDR3 sequence reads: CASSRGLTSGSNF. Here the CDR3 DNA reads TGTGCCAGCAGTCGTGGCTTGACTAGCGGGAGCAACTTC.

The J gene is TRBJ2-3, the V gene TRBV7-9, with 7 bases that match TRBD1. Germline V gene data show CDR1 as SEHNR and CDR2 as FQNEAQ (reference sequence). The CDR3 contains 16 residues. With V trimmed by 4 bases and J by 0 bases, 7 bases remained unmatched. The CDR3 DNA reads as TGTGCCAGCAGCTCCGAGGGGGCACTAAGCACAGATACGCAGTATTTT. Amino acids: CASSSEGALSTDTQYF.

This chain uses TRBV7-9 with TRBJ1-1; D gene unclear. In germline, CDR1 is SEHNR, CDR2 FQNEAQ (reference sequence). Trimming removed 5 bases from V and 2 bases from J, with 9 bases in between. This CDR3 region has 13 residues. DNA for the CDR3: TGTGCCAGCAGCATCGGTGGTAACACTGAAGCTTTCTTT. Translated, it gives CASSIGGNTEAFF.

The V gene is TRBV18, the J gene TRBJ1-6, with 9 bases aligning to TRBD1. The CDR3 is 14 residues long. In germline, CDR1 is KGHSH, CDR2 LQKENI. The trim removed 4 bases at V and 7 bases at J, leaving 2 bases unmatched. CDR3 sequence reads: CASSRTGENSPLHF. CDR3 bases: TGTGCCAGCTCACGGACAGGGGAGAATTCACCCCTCCACTTT.

In this sample, this clone turned up once. This chain connects TRBV5-6 to TRBJ2-3; no clear D. CDR1 is SGHDT and CDR2 is YYEEEE in the germline V gene. The CDR3 runs 13 residues. The V gene lost 2 bases and the J gene lost 2 bases, with 6 bases spanning the gap. The CDR3 reads CASSFGSTDTQYF. In nucleotides, the CDR3 is TGTGCCAGCAGCTTTGGCTCCACAGATACGCAGTATTTT.

This sequence joins TRBV9 and TRBJ1-2, with 7 bases fitting TRBD1. Losses at the gene ends were 0 bases for V and 7 bases for J; bases not matched to a gene: 9. Germline V CDR1 and CDR2: SGDLS, YYNGEE. The CDR3 consists of 15 residues. CDR3 sequence (DNA): TGTGCCAGCAGCGTAGAGGTGACAGGGATCAGTGGCTACACCTTC. The encoded protein is CASSVEVTGISGYTF.

The gene calls are TRBV7-3 and TRBJ2-1; 12 bases fit TRBD2. CDR1 is SGHTA and CDR2 is FQGTGA in the germline V gene. V was pared by 3 bases and J by 3 bases, with 6 bases of the junction left unmatched. This CDR3 spans 17 amino acids. CDR3 loop: CASSLRPTSGGYNEQFF. Written as DNA, the CDR3 is TGTGCCAGCAGCTTGCGCCCGACTAGCGGGGGCTACAATGAGCAGTTCTTC.

This clone came up once. This chain connects TRBV11-3 to TRBJ2-3, with TRBD2 matching over 8 bases. From germline, CDR1 is SGHNT and CDR2 YENEEA. V lost 1 base, J lost 0 bases, and 6 bases stayed unmatched. This CDR3 has 17 amino acids. The CDR3 loop reads CASSLGTSPTSTDTQYF. CDR3 sequence (DNA): TGTGCCAGCAGCTTAGGGACTAGCCCAACTAGCACAGATACGCAGTATTTT. The variable domain in full, completed from reference TRBV11-3 and TRBJ2-3, reads EAGVVQSPRYKIIEKKQPVAFWCNPISGHNTLYWYLQNLGQGPELLIRYENEEAVDDSQLPKDRFSAERLKGVDSTLKIQPAELGDSAVYLCASSLGTSPTSTDTQYFGPGTRLTVL.

The chain uses TRBV4-3 and TRBJ1-3, with D possibly matching TRBD1 (5 bases). Trimming removed 1 base from V and 4 bases from J, with 8 bases in between. The CDR3 contains 14 residues. Germline CDR1 LGHNA, CDR2 YSLEER. The DNA for the CDR3 is TGCGCCAGCAGCCAAGGGGGCAAAGGAAACACCATATATTTT. Its protein product is CASSQGGKGNTIYF.

The chain joins TRBV11-2 to TRBJ1-6, with 8 bases matching TRBD1. Germline CDR1 reads SGHAT; CDR2 reads FQNNGV. With 1 base clipped from V and 11 bases from J, the junction kept 7 bases outside the gene matches. There are 15 residues in the CDR3. CDR3 amino acids: CASSLGATGVTPLHF. The DNA of the CDR3 is TGTGCCAGCAGCTTAGGTGCGACAGGGGTAACACCCCTCCACTTT.

The rearrangement links TRBV6-5 to TRBJ1-5; 9 nucleotides agree with TRBD1. V shed 6 bases and J 3 bases; nucleotides not matched to a gene: 6. Germline assignment: CDR1 MNHEY and CDR2 SVGAGI. This CDR3 contains 15 residues. As DNA, the CDR3 is TGTGCCAGCAGAAGGGGGACAGGGAACAATCAGCCCCAGCATTTT. It specifies CASRRGTGNNQPQHF.

The J gene is TRBJ2-2, the V gene TRBV4-2, with 7 nucleotides matching TRBD2. CDR1 and CDR2 (germline): LGHNA, YNFKEQ. CDR3 length: 13 residues. V dropped 1 base and J dropped 7; count of bases not matched to a gene: 0. CDR3 sequence reads: CASSQGGGGELFF. The CDR3 region has the DNA TGTGCCAGCAGCCAAGGGGGGGGCGGGGAGCTGTTTTTT.

The chain joins TRBV6-5 to TRBJ2-1; D is ambiguous. The CDR3 has 16 amino acids. Germline-derived CDR1 and CDR2 are MNHEY and SVGAGI. Trimming shortened V by 4 bases and J by 0 bases, and 13 bases separated the two germline ends. DNA for the CDR3: TGTGCCAGCAGTTCGAGGTCGATGAGCTCCTACAATGAGCAGTTCTTC. Encoded protein: CASSSRSMSSYNEQFF.

The CDR3 DNA follows: TGTGCCAGCAGCTTAAGCTCTACAGGGGTCAATGAGCAGTTCTTC. Translating it yields CASSLSSTGVNEQFF. This sequence joins TRBV7-2 and TRBJ2-1, with 7 bases identical to TRBD1. Germline values: CDR1 SGHTA, CDR2 FQGNSA. The V segment lost 2 bases and the J segment 6 bases; nucleotides outside the gene matches: 7. CDR3 length equals 15 residues.